This T cell receptor (beta chain) emerged from a study of T-cell memory formation after mild COVID-19. Whole-study results and caveats: Chiefly within CM and EM were the contracting CD4+ clones; CD8+ ones were within EMRA. Cross-reactive memory appears to have joined, as suggested by some responding clones showing up in pre-infection memory.

With 3 bases clipped from V and 3 bases from J, the junction kept 6 bases outside the gene matches. This CDR3 is 14 amino acids long. The V gene's germline CDR1 is DFQATT and CDR2 SNEGSKA (reference sequence). Sample barcodes and UMIs were carried by the TCR alpha and TCR beta cDNA libraries that 5'RACE generated with constant-segment primers. MiXCR was run by TCRdb on the 5' RACE reads, yielding one entry per CDR3 protein. The sample lists some 330,000 distinct CDR3 sequences; roughly 21% were seen once. This clonotype was seen more than once but under ten times. The antigen is unknown. The chain uses TRBV20-1 and TRBJ2-3, with 7 bases identical to TRBD1. The sequenced sample consisted of PBMCs or a T cell subset sorted from them (not recorded which). This TCR came from an adult woman who had mild COVID-19 (a few samples of this study predate the infection). Cell type and time point are not known. CDR3: CSARGTEGTDTQYF. DNA of the CDR3: TGCAGTGCTAGGGGGACAGAAGGGACAGATACGCAGTATTTT.